The source of this T cell receptor beta chain is a study of memory CD4+ T cells and cytomegalovirus serostatus (dated by TCRdb to between 2019 and 2020). In the study overall: The cohort comprised some 35 healthy Belgian adults, 9 CMV seropositive and 24 CMV seronegative. The study sequenced CD4+ memory TCRbeta repertoires of a Belgian cohort with known cytomegalovirus serostatus to replicate a published TCR-based CMV serostatus classifier. Overall study results and their limits: The results were interpreted as suggesting that the CMV-associated TCR signature is mostly present in the CD4+ memory repertoire. For predicting CMV serostatus, the median bootstrapped AUC was about 0.94 using the original framework and roughly 0.91 using a US-trained random forest. Among the 150 to 200 previously reported CMV-associated TCRbeta sequences, 67 showed up in the CD4+ memory repertoires, with each one found in between one and five individuals. Only CD4+CD45RO+ memory cells were sequenced, unlike the original study, which covered naive and memory CD4+ and CD8+ populations. On the Belgian cohort, the classifier built on the original framework reached a median bootstrapped AUC of roughly 0.96, with a 95% CI of 0.76-1.00.

Genomic DNA was extracted from sorted cells with the Quick-DNA Microprep Kit. Amplification of TCRbeta DNA was done with the immunoSEQ hsTCRbeta kit, following the protocol from the manufacturer. An Illumina MiSeq instrument was used to sequence the TCRbeta libraries. The original pipeline was this. Following removal of out-of-frame sequences, about 2,200,000 distinct TCRbeta sequences were retained, with an average of roughly 71,000 per individual. Each individual was scored using the number of some 150 previously reported CMV-associated TCRbeta sequences that the individual carried and the total number of productive distinct TCRbeta sequences. A beta-binomial model was reimplemented in Python, and scikit-learn random forests with default parameters were trained on US cohort data. Classifier performance on the Belgian cohort was summarized as median AUC with percentile confidence intervals over 10,000 bootstrap iterations. The table comes from immuneACCESS by way of TCRdb, which keeps in-frame sequences with V and J called. Part of the clones is missing from these tables; in studies checked, under half for an unresolved V gene and the rest for unknown reasons. The DNA was the basis for D and trimming; V, J and clone size are from that table. The sample profile shows tens of thousands of clones; roughly 82% of them were found once. Approximately 0.4% of the sample lies in the top ten.

As concerns this clone: The antigen it binds to is not known. Per-nucleotide qualities are absent, and no much larger clonotype sits a single base away.

Single viable CD3+CD4+CD8-CD45RO+ cells were sorted as memory CD4+ T cells on a FACSAria II. To determine CMV serostatus, a Roche Elecsys assay was used that detects serum IgG against CMV pp150, pp28, p38 and p52. After the samples were thawed, total CD4+ T cells were enriched through positive selection using CD4 magnetic microbeads. The samples came from a different study that was designed specifically to examine the CD4+ T cell memory repertoire. Peripheral blood mononuclear cells were isolated and cryopreserved according to standard operating procedures, and serum was kept at -80 degrees C. CD3-PerCP (BW264/56), CD4-APC (RPA-T4), CD45RO-PE (UCHT1) and CD8-Pacific Orange (3B5) antibodies were used for staining, and non-viable cells were excluded with Sytox blue. The V and J ends are trimmed by 2 bases and 0 bases, leaving 14 bases between them. The germline V gene provides CDR1 KGHSH and CDR2 LQKENI. There are 16 amino acids in the CDR3, from cysteine to phenylalanine inclusive. Only CDR3 DNA is held: 48 bases, read in frame from base 1.

Sequencing was performed on memory CD4+ T cells from blood. This receptor was obtained from an adult in good health and CMV-seronegative. The sequence is built from TRBV18 and TRBJ2-7; no D segment can be confidently identified. In nucleotides, the sequence is TGTGCCAGCTCACCATTCTTGTCCGGTTACTCCTACGAGCAGTACTTC. It translates as CASSPFLSGYSYEQYF. The entire variable domain, with the stretches around the CDR3 drawn from the reference TRBV18 and TRBJ2-7 proteins, is NAGVMQNPRHLVRRRGQEARLRCSPMKGHSHVYWYRQLPEEGLKFMVYLQKENIIDESGMPKERFSAEFPKEGPSILRIQQVVRGDSAAYFCASSPFLSGYSYEQYFGPGTRLTVT.